What follows are 7 T cell receptor beta chains derived from one specimen sequenced in a study of blood T cell repertoires in COVID-19. Assay used: immunoSEQ multiplex PCR; TCRdb lists only in-frame clones, some missing. The sample has 250,000 to 300,000 clones, about nine tenths seen once; the top ten hold roughly 3.9%. Sequenced material: peripheral blood. The receptor source for this set is a woman in her forties with acute or convalescent COVID-19.

The V call is TRBV18, the J call TRBJ1-1; 7 nucleotides agree with TRBD1. The CDR3 is 14 residues long. Germline CDR1 and CDR2: KGHSH and LQKENI. The J segment lost 1 base and the V segment lost 5 bases, leaving 4 bases of the junction unmatched. CDR3 in DNA: TGTGCCAGCTCAAGACAGGGAAAGAACACTGAAGCTTTCTTT. Its translation is CASSRQGKNTEAFF.

The rearrangement joins TRBV5-4 to TRBJ2-7; 13 bases map to TRBD2. The V segment lost 0 bases and the J segment 2 bases; nucleotides outside the gene matches: 2. In germline, CDR1 is SGHNT, CDR2 YYREEE (reference sequence). CDR3 length: 16 amino acids. CDR3 protein: CASSLGGLAGAYEQYV. The CDR3 DNA sequence: TGTGCCAGCAGCTTGGGAGGACTAGCGGGGGCCTACGAGCAGTACGTC.

V usage is TRBV13 and J usage is TRBJ1-1; no firm D call. Germline V gene sequence: CDR1 PRHDT, CDR2 FYEKMQ (reference sequence). The CDR3 runs to 13 residues. V lost 5 bases and J lost 2, with 9 bases in between. Here the CDR3 DNA reads TGTGCCAGCAGCCTCAACGGTAACACTGAAGCTTTCTTT. This translates into CASSLNGNTEAFF.

This rearrangement joins TRBV12-5 to TRBJ1-5; no firm D call. Germline lookup yields CDR1 LGHNT and CDR2 FRNRAP. The V and J ends lost 0 bases and 2 bases respectively, with 14 bases between them. This CDR3 is 17 amino acids long. The CDR3, as DNA: TGTGCTAGTGGTTTGGTACCTTTTGGCGGAGGCAATCAGCCCCAGCATTTT. It specifies CASGLVPFGGGNQPQHF.

This clone came up a few times. The J gene is TRBJ1-2, the V gene TRBV7-2, with TRBD1 identical over 8 bases. The germline CDR1 and CDR2 sequences are SGHTA and FQGNSA. The CDR3 sequence is 15 residues long. V trimming: 5 bases; J trimming: 5 bases; junction bases outside the gene matches: 10. This CDR3 reads CASSTDRGIGYGYTF. The CDR3 DNA is TGTGCCAGCAGCACCGACAGGGGCATTGGATATGGCTACACCTTC. Filled out from reference TRBV7-2 and TRBJ1-2, the complete variable domain reads GAGVSQSPSNKVTEKGKDVELRCDPISGHTALYWYRQSLGQGLEFLIYFQGNSAPDKSGLPSDRFSAERTGGSVSTLTIQRTQQEDSAVYLCASSTDRGIGYGYTFGSGTRLTVV.

The chain carries TRBV5-1 and TRBJ2-5, with D possibly matching TRBD2 (5 bases). CDR1 and CDR2 (germline): SGHRS, YFSETQ. V dropped 4 bases and J dropped 4 bases, with 17 bases sitting between them. The CDR3 consists of 15 residues. For the CDR3, the DNA is TGCGCCAGCAGCCCCCGGACGGGTCGGGGAGAGACCCAGTACTTC. This sequence encodes CASSPRTGRGETQYF. Filled out from reference TRBV5-1 and TRBJ2-5, the complete variable domain reads KAGVTQTPRYLIKTRGQQVTLSCSPISGHRSVSWYQQTPGQGLQFLFEYFSETQRNKGNFPGRFSGRQFSNSRSEMNVSTLELGDSALYLCASSPRTGRGETQYFGPGTRLLVL.

The gene calls are TRBV2 and TRBJ2-5, with 14 bases lining up with TRBD2. CDR3 length: 17 amino acids. The germline V gene encodes CDR1 SNHLY and CDR2 FYNNEI. V lost 4 bases to trimming and J lost 5 bases; unmatched junction nucleotides: 9. The CDR3 is CASSVGLAGGFMETQYF. For the CDR3, the DNA is TGTGCCAGCAGTGTTGGACTAGCGGGGGGTTTTATGGAGACCCAGTACTTC.